This T cell receptor (beta chain) was recorded in a study of blood T cell repertoires in COVID-19. Study in general: From T cells, B-cell-depleted T cells, or PBMCs came the material, which was cDNA or gDNA.

Study processing details: How many nucleated cells were present was estimated from reference gene primer amplification. Here immunoSEQ multiplex PCR was the method, and the copy in TCRdb shows in-frame clones only, minus some. V, J and clone size derive from that table, while D and trimming were established from the DNA sequence. The data contain fewer than 350,000 clones, around 90% of them seen just once; the ten biggest clones take up 1.5% to 2%. In germline, CDR1 is LNHNV, CDR2 YYDKDF (reference sequence). Between the trimmed V and J ends, which lost 3 bases and 5 bases, there was a span of 16 bases. The CDR3 contains 15 residues.

This receptor was identified in a young woman with acute COVID-19. The sample taken for sequencing was PBMCs or T cells enriched from blood (not recorded which). V gene TRBV15 combines with J gene TRBJ1-1, with D perhaps TRBD1 (6 bases). CDR3 region: CATSRVVNRDTEAFF. CDR3 sequence (DNA): TGTGCCACCAGCAGGGTCGTCAACAGGGATACTGAAGCTTTCTTT.